The T cell receptor (beta chain) under discussion was sequenced for a study of glioma-infiltrating T cells. Findings and caveats of the study: Tissue and blood shared very few CDR3 sequences. Tissue-blood divergence was below expectation in non-neoplastic patients, above in gliomas.

For this clonotype: What it recognizes is unknown.

Using RNA template, CDR3s of TCR alpha and beta were amplified with iRepertoire arm-PCR. Tissue mRNA or PBMC total RNA, 100-400 ng, went into one-step reverse transcription and amplification. TCRdb re-called the multiplex PCR reads with MiXCR, one entry per CDR3 protein. The top ten hold 5.2% of the sample, which has under 200,000 distinct CDR3 sequences, 43% seen once. The V and J ends lost 6 bases and 0 bases respectively, with 17 bases between them. In germline, CDR1 is SGHRS, CDR2 YFSETQ. CDR3 length: 16 residues. The sequence was collected from a human donor with low-grade glioma or glioblastoma, undergoing nonglioma brain surgery, or in good health (not recorded which). Sequencing used glioma tissue, nonneoplastic brain tissue, or PBMCs (not recorded which). The chain combines TRBV5-1 with TRBJ2-3; D might be TRBD1 or TRBD2, each matching 6 bases. The CDR3 here is CASKGGSGTSTDTQYF. DNA of the CDR3: TGCGCCAGCAAGGGGGGTAGCGGCACTAGCACAGATACGCAGTATTTT.